Listed here are 11 T cell receptor beta chains from one sample, sequenced in a study of CD8+ T cells in alopecia areata. RNA extraction and reverse transcription yielded cDNA as sequencing template. Clones were sequenced by immunoSEQ multiplex PCR, and TCRdb holds only the in-frame ones, with some missing. The sample consists of some 180,000 clones, approximately 53% of them appearing once. The sequenced sample was CD8+ T cells sorted from blood. The receptors shown here come from a human donor in good health.

V and J are TRBV27 and TRBJ1-5; D possibly corresponds to TRBD1 (6 bases). This CDR3 spans 15 amino acids. Germline V gives CDR1 MNHEY, CDR2 SMNVEV (reference sequence). With 5 bases removed from V and 2 bases from J, the gap between germline ends came to 13 bases. The CDR3 region is CASSGSGVGNQPQHF. The CDR3 DNA is TGTGCCAGCAGTGGGTCAGGGGTCGGCAATCAGCCCCAGCATTTT.

This clone occurred a few times. The chain links TRBV29-1 to TRBJ1-2; the D gene is possibly TRBD1 (5 bases). Per the germline V gene, CDR1 is SQVTM and CDR2 is ANQGSEA. The CDR3 contains 12 residues. Between the trimmed V and J ends, which lost 4 bases and 6 bases, there was a span of 12 bases. The CDR3 DNA sequence: TGCAGCGTTGGAGGCAGGGCGGATGGCTACACCTTC. Translating gives CSVGGRADGYTF.

This clone has a handful of counts. The V gene is TRBV5-1, the J gene TRBJ1-1; TRBD1 might be the D (6 bases). CDR1 is SGHRS, CDR2 YFSETQ, per germline. Trimming took 4 bases from V and 5 from J, leaving 12 bases between them. This CDR3 spans 13 amino acids. CDR3 region: CASSRTGYTEAFF. The CDR3 DNA follows: TGCGCCAGCAGCCGTACAGGGTATACTGAAGCTTTCTTT. The full variable domain, in which reference TRBV5-1 and TRBJ1-1 provide the parts outside the CDR3, is KAGVTQTPRYLIKTRGQQVTLSCSPISGHRSVSWYQQTPGQGLQFLFEYFSETQRNKGNFPGRFSGRQFSNSRSEMNVSTLELGDSALYLCASSRTGYTEAFFGQGTRLTVV.

CDR3 sequence: CASSPGGGPYEQYF. The CDR3 DNA follows: TGTGCCAGCAGCCCAGGAGGAGGTCCCTACGAGCAGTACTTC. V and J are TRBV5-6 and TRBJ2-7, with D possibly being TRBD2 (5 bases). This CDR3 contains 14 residues. V shed 4 bases and J shed 2 bases, with 13 bases lying between them. Germline V CDR1 and CDR2: SGHDT, YYEEEE.

As concerns this clone: Its ends do not fully match the called genes, so a read error is possible. The chain is built from TRBV5-6 and TRBJ1-5; D is uncertain. The germline V gene has CDR1 SGHDT and CDR2 YYEEEE. The CDR3 contains 13 residues. In DNA, the CDR3 is TGTGCCAGCACCTTGGGCGCTAATCAGCCCCAGCATTTT. As protein: CASTLGANQPQHF.

This chain joins TRBV7-7 and TRBJ2-5; TRBD2 is a possible D gene (7 bases). Germline loops: CDR1 SSHAT, CDR2 FNYEAQ (reference sequence). The CDR3 has 17 residues. V lost 5 bases, J lost 1 base, and 20 bases lay in between. The CDR3 DNA follows: TGTGCCAGCAGCAAATCGCTCCCGGGGGGCCTCCAAGAGACCCAGTACTTC. Its protein product is CASSKSLPGGLQETQYF.

The chain is built from TRBV5-1 and TRBJ2-3, with a weak D call TRBD2 (5 bases). The germline V gene has CDR1 SGHRS and CDR2 YFSETQ. This CDR3 has 12 residues. Between the trimmed V and J ends, which lost 9 bases and 2 bases, there was a span of 10 bases. The CDR3 region has the DNA TGCGCCACGGCGGGTAACACAGATACGCAGTATTTT. It is translated as CATAGNTDTQYF. Drawing the rest from reference TRBV5-1 and TRBJ2-3, the complete variable domain is KAGVTQTPRYLIKTRGQQVTLSCSPISGHRSVSWYQQTPGQGLQFLFEYFSETQRNKGNFPGRFSGRQFSNSRSEMNVSTLELGDSALYLCATAGNTDTQYFGPGTRLTVL.

The genes are TRBV5-6 and TRBJ2-5; 9 nucleotides agree with TRBD1. Germline CDR1 SGHDT, CDR2 YYEEEE. CDR3 length equals 15 residues. With 4 bases clipped from V and 4 bases from J, the junction kept 8 bases outside the gene matches. In nucleotides, the CDR3 is TGTGCCAGCAGCCCTGGGACAGGGAGTGGAGAGACCCAGTACTTC. Protein sequence: CASSPGTGSGETQYF. The entire variable domain, with the rest obtained from reference TRBV5-6 and TRBJ2-5, is as follows: DAGVTQSPTHLIKTRGQQVTLRCSPKSGHDTVSWYQQALGQGPQFIFQYYEEEERQRGNFPDRFSGHQFPNYSSELNVNALLLGDSALYLCASSPGTGSGETQYFGPGTRLLVL.

The chain carries TRBV9 and TRBJ1-5; D is uncertain. V was trimmed by 0 bases and J by 0 bases, leaving 10 bases between them. Germline CDR1 is SGDLS and CDR2 is YYNGEE. The CDR3 has 16 amino acids. CDR3 nucleotides: TGTGCCAGCAGCGTAGGGACGGAGGATAGCAATCAGCCCCAGCATTTT. Residues: CASSVGTEDSNQPQHF.

V gene TRBV5-1 combines with J gene TRBJ2-3; the match to TRBD1 covers 10 bases. Germline loops: CDR1 SGHRS, CDR2 YFSETQ. The CDR3 totals 15 residues. Unmatched junction bases numbered 6, after V lost 3 bases and J lost 5 bases. The DNA of the CDR3 is TGCGCCAGCAGCTACGCCGGGACAGGGGTAGATACGCAGTATTTT. Its translation is CASSYAGTGVDTQYF. The full variable domain, rest sourced from reference TRBV5-1 and TRBJ2-3, is KAGVTQTPRYLIKTRGQQVTLSCSPISGHRSVSWYQQTPGQGLQFLFEYFSETQRNKGNFPGRFSGRQFSNSRSEMNVSTLELGDSALYLCASSYAGTGVDTQYFGPGTRLTVL.

Notes on this clone: Other DNA sequences in the same sample also yield this CDR3. This chain uses TRBV13 with TRBJ2-7; no clear D gene. The germline V gene encodes CDR1 PRHDT and CDR2 FYEKMQ (reference sequence). The CDR3 extends over 11 amino acids. Trimming cost V 1 base and J 7 bases, with 5 bases left between them. CDR3 protein: CASSLVGEQYF. CDR3 in DNA: TGTGCCAGCAGCTTAGTGGGGGAGCAGTACTTC.